This TCR beta chain was obtained from a study of CD8+CD57+ T cells in acquired aplastic anemia. This clonotype was seen only a few times. Template material for TCR beta VDJ and CDR3 profiling consisted of genomic DNA. In TCRdb, the reads were re-called with MiXCR into one record per CDR3 protein. Among under 350,000 distinct CDR3 sequences, 55% to 60% were seen once, and the ten largest hold roughly 8%. The sequencing sample was made of sorted CD4+, CD8+, or CD8+CD57+ T cells (not recorded which) from PBMCs. The receptor comes from a human donor with severe aplastic anemia or a healthy control (not recorded which).

The DNA of the CDR3 is TGTGCCAGTACAACTAAGAACACTGAAGCTTTCTTT. Its protein product is CASTTKNTEAFF. The chain is built from TRBV19 and TRBJ1-1, with D uncertain. The CDR3 has 12 amino acids. Germline lookup yields CDR1 LNHDA and CDR2 SQIVND (reference sequence). V was shortened by 7 bases and J by 1 base, with 7 bases between the two germline ends.